A selection of T cell receptor beta chains follows, all from one sample in a study of blood T cell repertoires in COVID-19. Generated by immunoSEQ multiplex PCR, the TCRdb table keeps only in-frame clones and is missing some. This sample has around 200,000 clones, with approximately 82% found just once. Sequences were obtained from peripheral blood. The receptors originated from a man in his fifties with active or convalescent COVID-19. Each CDR3 is given without its conserved first and last residue.

TRBJ1-1 TRBV29-1 SVLSGGGNTEAF
TRBJ2-1 TRBV7-9 ASSPRTRNEQF
TRBJ2-5 TRBV19 ASSPTLDRGETQY
TRBJ2-3 TRBV7-3 ASGAGGYADTQY
TRBJ2-2 TRBV11-3 ASSSDTGELF
TRBJ2-6 TRBV6-4 ASSDSGDGANVLT
TRBJ2-3 TRBV6-5 ASSNTLRDTQY
TRBJ1-6 TRBV6-6 ASSHQLLGSSPLH
TRBJ2-7 TRBV5-1 ASSPTPGGVGYEQY
TRBJ1-6 TRBV11-2 ASSLEAANSPLH
TRBJ1-2 TRBV28 ASSLTLGTGKPGYT
TRBJ2-3 TRBV11-2 ASSQDRGLTDTQY
TRBJ1-3 TRBV11-2 ASSPTPNTIY
TRBJ1-1 TRBV30 AWSVTEASGIMNTEAF
TRBJ1-2 TRBV10-2 ASSERWDRSDYGYT
TRBJ1-6 TRBV6-2/TRBV6-3 ASSYSPGQRDSPLH
TRBJ2-1 TRBV11-2 ASSRGQGISNEQF
TRBJ2-7 TRBV6-2/TRBV6-3 ASSQLAGGPYEQY
TRBJ2-1 TRBV27 ASNWGGRRVILNEQF
TRBJ2-7 TRBV2 ASSNDRLLKRVTYEQY
TRBJ1-2 TRBV5-6 ASSPLLSGNYGYT
TRBJ2-3 TRBV7-8 ASSLARQNTQY
TRBJ1-5 TRBV7-2 ASSLHQGPASNQPQH
TRBJ2-1 TRBV19 ASSYGTSGTYNEQF